Listed below are T cell receptor beta chains from one sample, sequenced in a study of blood T cells in healthy people across ages. In TCRdb, the 5' RACE reads were re-called with MiXCR into one record per CDR3 protein. Found here are hundreds of thousands of distinct CDR3 sequences, under 45% of them singletons; the top ten hold nearly 20%. The sample comprised blood. These receptors all stem from a man aged 60 to 69 in good health. CDR3s include the opening cysteine and the closing phenylalanine or tryptophan. D genes are given only for firm matches. A row's size may be missing; if present it is once, few, many or a size class.

TRBV20-1,NA,TRBJ2-5,NA,CSAYYPGEETQYF,TGCAGTGCTTACTACCCGGGGGAGGAGACCCAGTACTTC
TRBV5-1,TRBD1,TRBJ2-7,NA,CASRGTGTGAPRSYEQYF,TGCGCCAGCAGGGGAACCGGGACAGGGGCCCCGCGGTCCTACGAGCAGTACTTC
TRBV20-1,NA,TRBJ2-3,NA,CSASADSSTDTQYF,TGCAGTGCTAGTGCGGATTCTAGCACAGATACGCAGTATTTT
TRBV7-2,TRBD1,TRBJ1-1,NA,CASSARQGNTEAFF,TGTGCCAGCAGCGCGAGACAGGGGAACACTGAAGCTTTCTTT
TRBV15,NA,TRBJ1-6,NA,CATSRVTGSPLHF,TGTGCCACCAGCAGGGTGACGGGCTCACCCCTCCACTTT
TRBV20-1,TRBD1,TRBJ1-2,NA,CSAQPGPGTGSYGYTF,TGCAGTGCCCAACCGGGTCCCGGGACAGGGAGCTATGGCTACACCTTC
TRBV6-5,NA,TRBJ2-1,NA,CASSPHKSSYNEQFF,TGTGCCAGCAGTCCTCACAAGAGCTCCTACAATGAGCAGTTCTTC
TRBV7-9,TRBD1,TRBJ1-6,NA,CASSLGGQGGSPLHF,TGTGCCAGCAGCTTAGGTGGACAGGGTGGCTCACCCCTCCACTTT
TRBV28,NA,TRBJ2-1,NA,CATRPSLAGMSEQFF,TGTGCCACCAGACCCAGCCTCGCGGGGATGAGTGAGCAGTTCTTC
TRBV10-3,TRBD2,TRBJ2-1,NA,CATTGTSPHEQFF,TGTGCCACTACCGGGACTAGCCCCCATGAGCAGTTCTTC
TRBV7-9,TRBD2,TRBJ2-6,many,CASSRTSGGSGANVLTF,TGTGCCAGCAGCCGGACTAGCGGGGGCTCTGGGGCCAACGTCCTGACTTTC
TRBV7-9,NA,TRBJ1-5,few,CASSVGMNQPQHF,TGTGCCAGCAGCGTAGGAATGAATCAGCCCCAGCATTTT
TRBV10-3,NA,TRBJ1-2,once,CAISEGAKFYSYTF,TGTGCCATCAGTGAGGGGGCCAAATTCTATAGCTACACCTTC
TRBV30,TRBD2,TRBJ2-5,NA,CAWSQTSGEETQYF,TGTGCCTGGAGTCAGACTAGCGGGGAAGAGACCCAGTACTTC
TRBV2,TRBD1,TRBJ2-5,NA,CASSRTGSWETQYF,TGTGCCAGCAGTCGGACAGGGTCTTGGGAGACCCAGTACTTC
TRBV20-1,NA,TRBJ2-1,NA,CSARVGKAGRHNEQFF,TGCAGTGCTAGGGTAGGGAAAGCGGGTAGACACAATGAGCAGTTCTTC
TRBV5-5,NA,TRBJ2-6,NA,CASSSGTVYSGANVLTF,TGTGCCAGCAGCTCCGGGACGGTGTACTCTGGGGCCAACGTCCTGACTTTC
TRBV7-9,NA,TRBJ2-7,NA,CASSWGDKSYNEQYF,TGTGCCAGCTCTTGGGGGGACAAATCCTACAATGAGCAGTACTTC
TRBV10-3,TRBD2,TRBJ2-3,NA,CAIGAGTRSGTAQYF,TGTGCCATCGGTGCCGGGACTAGAAGCGGCACGGCGCAGTATTTT
TRBV5-5,TRBD2,TRBJ2-3,NA,CASSLVGGNTDTQYF,TGTGCCAGCAGCTTGGTCGGGGGGAACACAGATACGCAGTATTTT
TRBV7-2,NA,TRBJ1-5,NA,CASSHPGGNQPQHF,TGTGCCAGCAGTCATCCGGGGGGCAATCAGCCCCAGCATTTT
TRBV29-1,NA,TRBJ1-2,NA,CSVSIGDYGYTF,TGCAGCGTTTCAATCGGAGACTATGGCTACACCTTC
TRBV20-1,NA,TRBJ1-5,few,CSGTENSNQPQHF,TGCAGTGGGACCGAAAATAGCAATCAGCCCCAGCATTTT
TRBV11-1,NA,TRBJ2-4,few,CASSLGQARGAKNIQYF,TGTGCCAGCAGCTTAGGGCAGGCCCGGGGGGCCAAAAACATTCAGTACTTC
TRBV7-2,TRBD2,TRBJ2-5,few,CASSSHLAAAQYF,TGTGCCAGCAGCTCCCATCTAGCGGCGGCCCAGTACTTC
TRBV5-6,NA,TRBJ2-3,NA,CASSLGVSRTDTQYF,TGTGCCAGCAGCTTGGGCGTATCCCGCACAGATACGCAGTATTTT
TRBV12-5,NA,TRBJ2-7,NA,CASGLHLGDEQYF,TGTGCTAGTGGTTTGCATCTGGGTGACGAGCAGTACTTC
TRBV20-1,NA,TRBJ2-5,few,CSARAPDQETQYF,TGCAGTGCTAGAGCCCCAGATCAAGAGACCCAGTACTTC